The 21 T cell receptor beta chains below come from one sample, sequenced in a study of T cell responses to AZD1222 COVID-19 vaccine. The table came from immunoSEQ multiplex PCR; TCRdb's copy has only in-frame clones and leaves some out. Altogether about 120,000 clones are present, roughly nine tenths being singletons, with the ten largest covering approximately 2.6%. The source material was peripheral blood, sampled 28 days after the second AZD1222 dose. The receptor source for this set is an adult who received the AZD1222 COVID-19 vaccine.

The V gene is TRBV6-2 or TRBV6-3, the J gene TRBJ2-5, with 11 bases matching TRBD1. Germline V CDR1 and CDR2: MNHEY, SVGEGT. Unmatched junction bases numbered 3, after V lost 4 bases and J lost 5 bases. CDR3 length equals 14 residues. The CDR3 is CASSFGQGAETQYF. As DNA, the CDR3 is TGTGCCAGCAGTTTTGGACAGGGGGCTGAGACCCAGTACTTC.

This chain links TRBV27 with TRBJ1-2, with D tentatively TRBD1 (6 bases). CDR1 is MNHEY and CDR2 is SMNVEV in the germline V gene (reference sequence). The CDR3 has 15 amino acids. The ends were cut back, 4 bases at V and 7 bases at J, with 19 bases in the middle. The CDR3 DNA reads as TGTGCCAGCAGTTCCAAAATACAGGGATTTATTGGCTACACCTTC. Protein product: CASSSKIQGFIGYTF.

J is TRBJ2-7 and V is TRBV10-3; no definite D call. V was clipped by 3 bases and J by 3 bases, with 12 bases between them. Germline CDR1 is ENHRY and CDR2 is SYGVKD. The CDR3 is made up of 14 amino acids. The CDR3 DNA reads TGTGCCATCAGTGACCCCACCTTACGCTACGAGCAGTACTTC. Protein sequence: CAISDPTLRYEQYF.

CDR3 DNA sequence: TGCGCCAGCAGCCAAGACCCCACCGGGAACACTGAAGCTTTCTTT. It specifies CASSQDPTGNTEAFF. The chain employs TRBV4-1 and TRBJ1-1, with no clear D. The germline CDR1 and CDR2 sequences are MGHRA and YSYEKL. CDR3 size: 15 residues. V lost 0 bases and J lost 1, with 9 bases in between.

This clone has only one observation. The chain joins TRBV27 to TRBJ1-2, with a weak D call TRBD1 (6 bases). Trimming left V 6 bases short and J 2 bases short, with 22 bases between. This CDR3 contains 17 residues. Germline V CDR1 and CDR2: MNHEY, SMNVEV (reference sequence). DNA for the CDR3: TGTGCCAGCAGCCCAATATACTCCGACAGGACAAACTATGGCTACACCTTC. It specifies CASSPIYSDRTNYGYTF.

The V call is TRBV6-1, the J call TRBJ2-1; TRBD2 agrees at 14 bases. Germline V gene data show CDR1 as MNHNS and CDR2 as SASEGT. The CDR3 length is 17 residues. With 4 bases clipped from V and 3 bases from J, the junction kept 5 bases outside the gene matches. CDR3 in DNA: TGTGCCAGCAGTGTCCGGACTAGCGGGGGGCTCTACAATGAGCAGTTCTTC. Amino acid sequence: CASSVRTSGGLYNEQFF.

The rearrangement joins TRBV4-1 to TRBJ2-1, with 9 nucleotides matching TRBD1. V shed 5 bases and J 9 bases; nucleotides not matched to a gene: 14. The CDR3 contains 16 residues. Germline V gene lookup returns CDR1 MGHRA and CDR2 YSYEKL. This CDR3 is CASSNSLETGGGEQFF. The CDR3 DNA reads TGCGCCAGCAGCAACTCACTAGAAACAGGGGGCGGTGAGCAGTTCTTC.

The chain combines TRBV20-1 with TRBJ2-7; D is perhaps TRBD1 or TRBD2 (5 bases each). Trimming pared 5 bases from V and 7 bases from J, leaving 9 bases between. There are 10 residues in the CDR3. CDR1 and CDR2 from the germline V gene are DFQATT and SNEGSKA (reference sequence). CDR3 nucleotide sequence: TGCAGTGCTCGAGGGGTTGAGCAGTACTTC. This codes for CSARGVEQYF.

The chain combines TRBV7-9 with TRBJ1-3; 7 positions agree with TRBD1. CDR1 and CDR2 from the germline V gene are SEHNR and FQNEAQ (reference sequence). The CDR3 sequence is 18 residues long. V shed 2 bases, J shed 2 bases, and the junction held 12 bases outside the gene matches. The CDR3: CASSLIRNPTGPGNTIYF. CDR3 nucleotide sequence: TGTGCCAGCAGCTTAATCAGAAACCCGACAGGGCCTGGAAACACCATATATTTT.

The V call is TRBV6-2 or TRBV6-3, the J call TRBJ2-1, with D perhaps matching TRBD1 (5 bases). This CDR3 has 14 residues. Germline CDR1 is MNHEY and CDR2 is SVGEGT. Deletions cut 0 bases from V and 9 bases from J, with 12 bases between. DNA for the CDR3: TGTGCCAGCAGTTACTCGAAGGGGCGTTCTGAGCAGTTCTTC. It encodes CASSYSKGRSEQFF.

CDR3 protein: CASSLSTGYGYTF. For the CDR3, the DNA is TGTGCCAGCAGTTTATCGACTGGCTATGGCTACACCTTC. This chain links TRBV27 with TRBJ1-2; no clear D gene. The CDR3 contains 13 residues. V lost 0 bases and J 4 bases, leaving 6 bases between the germline ends. Looked up from germline, CDR1 is MNHEY and CDR2 is SMNVEV (reference sequence).

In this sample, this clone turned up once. The CDR3 loop is CASSPSWGDTQYF. As DNA, the CDR3 is TGTGCCAGCAGCCCCTCGTGGGGTGATACGCAGTATTTT. This chain joins TRBV7-2 and TRBJ2-3, with no clear D. The CDR3 runs 13 residues. Germline V lookup: CDR1 SGHTA, CDR2 FQGNSA. Trimming removed 5 bases at V and 6 bases at J, with 12 bases between.

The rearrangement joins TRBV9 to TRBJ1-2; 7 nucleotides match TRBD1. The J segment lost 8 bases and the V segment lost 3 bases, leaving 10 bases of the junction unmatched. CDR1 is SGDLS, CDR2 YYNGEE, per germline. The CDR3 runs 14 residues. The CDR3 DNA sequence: TGTGCCAGCAGCGCGGGGCCGGGGACAGACGGCTACACCTTC. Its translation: CASSAGPGTDGYTF.

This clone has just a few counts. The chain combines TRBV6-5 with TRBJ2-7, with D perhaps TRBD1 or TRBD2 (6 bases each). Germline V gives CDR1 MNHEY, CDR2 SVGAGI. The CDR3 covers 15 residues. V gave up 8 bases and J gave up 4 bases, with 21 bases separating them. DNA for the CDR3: TGTGCCAGCGTAGTGGGGGGCAAGCGACCTTACGAGCAGTACTTC. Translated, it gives CASVVGGKRPYEQYF.

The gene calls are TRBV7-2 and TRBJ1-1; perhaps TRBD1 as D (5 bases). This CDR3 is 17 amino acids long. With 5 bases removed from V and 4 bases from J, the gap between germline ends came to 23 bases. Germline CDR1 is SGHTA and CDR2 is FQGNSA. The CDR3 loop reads CASSRPTSWGKTTEAFF. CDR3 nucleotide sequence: TGTGCCAGCAGCCGCCCGACAAGCTGGGGGAAAACCACTGAAGCTTTCTTT.

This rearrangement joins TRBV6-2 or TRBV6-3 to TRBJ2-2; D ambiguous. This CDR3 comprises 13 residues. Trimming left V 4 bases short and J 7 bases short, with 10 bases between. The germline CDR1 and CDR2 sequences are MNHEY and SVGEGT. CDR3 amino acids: CASSFDRFGELFF. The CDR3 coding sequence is TGTGCCAGCAGTTTTGACCGTTTCGGGGAGCTGTTTTTT.

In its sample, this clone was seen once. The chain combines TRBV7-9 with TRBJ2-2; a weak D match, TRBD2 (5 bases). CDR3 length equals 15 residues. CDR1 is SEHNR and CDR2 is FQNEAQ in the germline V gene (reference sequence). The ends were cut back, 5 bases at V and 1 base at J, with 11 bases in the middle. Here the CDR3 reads CASSLEGLNTGELFF. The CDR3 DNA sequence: TGTGCCAGCAGCCTTGAGGGATTGAACACCGGGGAGCTGTTTTTT.

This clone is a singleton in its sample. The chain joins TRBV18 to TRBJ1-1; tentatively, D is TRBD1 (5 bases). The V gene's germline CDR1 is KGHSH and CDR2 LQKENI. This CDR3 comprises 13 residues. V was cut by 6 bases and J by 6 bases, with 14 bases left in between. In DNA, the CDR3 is TGTGCCAGCTCCGCCTCAGGGCAACCTGAAGCTTTCTTT. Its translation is CASSASGQPEAFF.

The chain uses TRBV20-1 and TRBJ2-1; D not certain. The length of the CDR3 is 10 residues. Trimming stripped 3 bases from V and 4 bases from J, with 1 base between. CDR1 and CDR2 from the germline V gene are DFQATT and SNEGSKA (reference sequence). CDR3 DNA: TGCAGTGCTAGGTACAATGAGCAGTTCTTC. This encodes CSARYNEQFF.

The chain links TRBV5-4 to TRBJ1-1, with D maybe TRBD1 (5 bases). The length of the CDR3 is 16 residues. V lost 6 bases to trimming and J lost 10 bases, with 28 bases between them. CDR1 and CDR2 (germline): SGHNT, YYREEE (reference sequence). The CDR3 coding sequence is TGTGCCAGCACCCCTCAACCCGACAGCCTGATCTTTGTAGCTTTCTTT. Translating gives CASTPQPDSLIFVAFF.

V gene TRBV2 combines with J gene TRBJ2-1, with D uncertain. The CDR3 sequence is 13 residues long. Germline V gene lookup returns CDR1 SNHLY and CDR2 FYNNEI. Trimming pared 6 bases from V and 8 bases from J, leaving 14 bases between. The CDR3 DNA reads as TGTGCCAGCAGGCCGGGCCCCTGGGATGAGCAGTTCTTC. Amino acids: CASRPGPWDEQFF.